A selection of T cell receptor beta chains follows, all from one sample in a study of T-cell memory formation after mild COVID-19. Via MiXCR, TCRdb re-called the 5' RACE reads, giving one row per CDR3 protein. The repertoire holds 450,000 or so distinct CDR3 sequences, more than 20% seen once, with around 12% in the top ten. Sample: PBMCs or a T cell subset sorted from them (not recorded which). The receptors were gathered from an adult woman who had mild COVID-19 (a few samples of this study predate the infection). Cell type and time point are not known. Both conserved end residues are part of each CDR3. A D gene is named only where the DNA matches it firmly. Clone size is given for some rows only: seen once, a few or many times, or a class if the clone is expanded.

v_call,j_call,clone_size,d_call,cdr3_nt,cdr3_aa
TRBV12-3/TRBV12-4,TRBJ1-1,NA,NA,TGTGCCAGCAGTTTAGAGAGACTGCGGACTGAAGCTTTCTTT,CASSLERLRTEAFF
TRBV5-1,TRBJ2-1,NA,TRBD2,TGCGCCAGCAGCACCGGGACTAGCGGGAGCTCCTACAATGAGCAGTTCTTC,CASSTGTSGSSYNEQFF
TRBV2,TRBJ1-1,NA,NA,TGTGCCAGCATGGAGCGCGGGGGGAACACTGAAGCTTTCTTT,CASMERGGNTEAFF
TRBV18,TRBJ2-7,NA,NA,TGTGCCAGCTCACCATTCGACCGCTACGAGCAGTACTTC,CASSPFDRYEQYF
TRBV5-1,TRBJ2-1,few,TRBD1,TGCGCCAGCAGCAGGGACAGAAGCTCCTACAATGAGCAGTTCTTC,CASSRDRSSYNEQFF
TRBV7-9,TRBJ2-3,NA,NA,TGTGCCAGCAGCTCAACTCGGGGCGCAGATACGCAGTATTTT,CASSSTRGADTQYF
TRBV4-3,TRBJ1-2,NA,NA,TGCGCCAGCAGCCCTGGATCAGGGGCCTATGGCTACACCTTC,CASSPGSGAYGYTF
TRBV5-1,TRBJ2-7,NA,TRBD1,TGCGCCAGCAGCCGGCTTGGGACAGGGGGCGACGAGCAGTACTTC,CASSRLGTGGDEQYF
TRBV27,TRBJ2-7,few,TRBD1,TGTGCCAGCAGTCCGTGGGCAGGGGGTAGCTACGAGCAGTACTTC,CASSPWAGGSYEQYF
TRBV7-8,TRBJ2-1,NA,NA,TGTGCCAGCAGCTCAGAACACCGGAGCTCCTACAATGAGCAGTTCTTC,CASSSEHRSSYNEQFF
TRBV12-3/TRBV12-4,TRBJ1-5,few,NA,TGTGCCAGCAGTGGCCGGGACCCAGGTCAGCATTTT,CASSGRDPGQHF
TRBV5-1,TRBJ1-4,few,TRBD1,TGCGCCAGCAGCTCGTCCGGGACAGAAAATGAAAAACTGTTTTTT,CASSSSGTENEKLFF
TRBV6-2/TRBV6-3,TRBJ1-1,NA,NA,TGTGCCAGCAGTTACTCGAATGAACCACTAATCGGAATGAACACTGAAGCTTTCTTT,CASSYSNEPLIGMNTEAFF
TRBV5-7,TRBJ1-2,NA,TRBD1,TGTGCCAGCACCACTTGGAGCAGGACAGGCCCTGAGAACGGCTACACCTTC,CASTTWSRTGPENGYTF